This record looks at one T cell receptor (beta chain) sequence and its context. Sample-barcoded 5' priming and a J-beta primer mix drove a second PCR of roughly 7 to 11 cycles. Each cDNA molecule carried a tag from a template-switch adaptor that contained 12 random nucleotides. TCRdb reprocessed the 5' RACE reads with MiXCR, giving one entry per CDR3 protein. The table lists approximately 780,000 distinct CDR3 sequences, more than 25% of them singletons. These data belong to a study of blood T cells in healthy people across ages. On the study more broadly: Per two T cells, template switching captured roughly one barcoded beta molecule.

The trim removed 3 bases at V and 3 bases at J, leaving 5 bases unmatched. The CDR3 has 15 residues. Germline V lookup: CDR1 SGHRS, CDR2 YFSETQ. The extraction recovered at least 6 micrograms of total RNA per sample. These same records also appear under a second study, on T cells of mothers and their children. This second study says: The output of TCR recombination is shaped by thymic selection similarly in related and unrelated pairs.

The chain links TRBV5-1 to TRBJ2-7; the match to TRBD1 covers 11 bases. The TCR sequence derives from a boy aged 5-17 years in good health. The specimen was blood. CDR3 amino acids: CASSSGQGAVYEQYF. For the CDR3, the DNA is TGCGCCAGCAGCTCCGGACAGGGGGCTGTCTACGAGCAGTACTTC.